This T cell receptor (beta chain) was captured by sequencing in a study of T-cell reconstitution after alpha-beta-depleted transplantation in children. Trimming took 4 bases from V and 7 from J, leaving 19 bases between them. Germline V CDR1 and CDR2: SGHAT, FQNNGV. The CDR3 has 15 amino acids. Preparation of the TCRbeta library used unique molecular identifiers. TCRdb recomputed calls from the PCR reads with MiXCR, one row per CDR3 protein. Of about 980,000 distinct CDR3 sequences in the sample, about 29% were seen once. To note about this clonotype: Its target is unknown.

Study findings and constraints: T cells produced anew were the main source of T-cell counts and diversity one year after transplant. Expanded graft clones numbering several hundred reportedly gave rise to alpha-beta T cells about two months after transplant.

This sample comprised PBMCs, mostly from graft donor cells, obtained 360 days after TCRalphabeta/CD19-depleted stem cell transplant. This TCR was sampled from a boy in the first two years of life who had a stem cell transplant for SCID, so the T cells may come from the graft donor. The V gene is TRBV11-2, the J gene TRBJ1-1, with D hard to call. Written as DNA, the CDR3 is TGTGCCAGCAGCTACATCCCCAGCAGGTTCAGTGAAGCTTTCTTT. Amino acids: CASSYIPSRFSEAFF.